These 23 T cell receptor beta chains share one sample of origin, sequenced in a study of T cell responses to AZD1222 COVID-19 vaccine. Some clones are missing from TCRdb's copy, which holds only in-frame ones; the method was immunoSEQ multiplex PCR. The sample lists about 92,000 clones; roughly 88% were seen once. Sample: peripheral blood, taken on day 0 of AZD1222 vaccination. These receptor sequences come from an adult in good health.

A single count supports this clone. This chain links TRBV30 with TRBJ1-2; D is uncertain. This CDR3 comprises 13 residues. Between the trimmed V and J ends, which lost 1 base and 4 bases, there was a span of 10 bases. The germline V gene has CDR1 GTSNPN and CDR2 SVGIG (reference sequence). The chain's CDR3 is CAWSGGKIYGYTF. The CDR3 bases are TGTGCCTGGAGTGGTGGGAAAATCTATGGCTACACCTTC.

V gene TRBV7-2 combines with J gene TRBJ2-7; TRBD1 agrees at 7 bases. This CDR3 spans 14 amino acids. The V gene end was trimmed by 4 bases and the J gene end by 2 bases; junction bases not matched to a gene: 5. In germline, CDR1 is SGHTA, CDR2 FQGNSA. The CDR3 region is CASSSWTGTYEQYF. The CDR3 DNA sequence: TGTGCCAGCAGCTCCTGGACAGGAACCTACGAGCAGTACTTC.

This chain links TRBV27 with TRBJ2-1, with D possibly matching TRBD1 (5 bases). Germline V CDR1 and CDR2: MNHEY, SMNVEV (reference sequence). Trimming cost V 1 base and J 3 bases, with 7 bases left between them. The CDR3 is 14 amino acids. CDR3 loop: CASSLLGRYNEQFF. In DNA, the CDR3 is TGTGCCAGCAGTTTATTGGGGCGCTACAATGAGCAGTTCTTC.

V and J are TRBV2 and TRBJ1-2; D not certain. The germline V gene has CDR1 SNHLY and CDR2 FYNNEI. The CDR3 covers 15 residues. Trimming pared 3 bases from V and 1 base from J, leaving 12 bases between. CDR3 sequence (DNA): TGTGCCAGCAGTGAGGCCCAAGGAGGTAACTATGGCTACACCTTC. This encodes CASSEAQGGNYGYTF.

CDR3 region: CASRAGTGIGYTF. Written as DNA, the CDR3 is TGTGCCAGCAGGGCCGGGACAGGGATAGGCTACACCTTC. The chain is built from TRBV25-1 and TRBJ1-2; 9 nucleotides align to TRBD1. The germline V gene encodes CDR1 MGHDK and CDR2 SYGVNS. V gave up 6 bases and J gave up 8 bases; unmatched junction bases: 7. CDR3 size: 13 residues.

The sample holds one count of this clone. Other nucleotide sequences in the sample specify the same CDR3. The chain is built from TRBV18 and TRBJ1-1; 10 bases map to TRBD1. Germline trimming cut 3 bases from V and 2 bases from J; bases unmatched to any gene: 3. The CDR3 contains 15 residues. Germline V CDR1 and CDR2: KGHSH, LQKENI. The CDR3 coding sequence is TGTGCCAGCTCACCGGGGACAGGGGCCAACACTGAAGCTTTCTTT. It encodes CASSPGTGANTEAFF.

The V and J genes are TRBV5-1 and TRBJ2-5; perhaps TRBD2 as D (6 bases). Per the germline V gene, CDR1 is SGHRS and CDR2 is YFSETQ. The length of the CDR3 is 15 residues. The V end was cut by 3 bases, the J end by 1 base, with 13 bases between. The CDR3 is CASSSGLTIQETQYF. In DNA form, the CDR3 reads TGCGCCAGCAGCTCGGGACTGACCATCCAAGAGACCCAGTACTTC.

V is TRBV7-3 and J is TRBJ2-1, with D perhaps TRBD2 (6 bases). This CDR3 contains 13 residues. V was cut by 5 bases and J by 7 bases, with 12 bases left in between. The germline V gene encodes CDR1 SGHTA and CDR2 FQGTGA. The CDR3 loop reads CASSRGTANEQFF. The CDR3 DNA reads as TGTGCCAGCAGCCGCGGGACGGCAAATGAGCAGTTCTTC.

The genes are TRBV15 and TRBJ1-5; D is ambiguous. CDR1 is LNHNV and CDR2 is YYDKDF in the germline V gene (reference sequence). Trimming shortened V by 1 base and J by 2 bases, and 9 bases separated the two germline ends. The CDR3 covers 15 residues. In DNA form, the CDR3 reads TGTGCCACCAGCAGAGCGTACAAGCGCAATCAGCCCCAGCATTTT. Its translation is CATSRAYKRNQPQHF.

The chain links TRBV18 to TRBJ1-2; D not resolved. CDR3 size: 14 residues. V dropped 2 bases and J dropped 8 bases, with 15 bases sitting between them. Germline assignment: CDR1 KGHSH and CDR2 LQKENI. The CDR3 DNA reads as TGTGCCAGCTCACCAAGTGGGAATCCGGGGGGCTACACCTTC. This translates into CASSPSGNPGGYTF.

The gene calls are TRBV5-4 and TRBJ2-7; D may be TRBD1 (6 bases). The V gene lost 0 bases and the J gene lost 4 bases, with 14 bases spanning the gap. Germline lookup yields CDR1 SGHNT and CDR2 YYREEE (reference sequence). The CDR3 runs 15 residues. In DNA form, the CDR3 reads TGTGCCAGCAGCTTGGACAGGGATGTGTTATACGAGCAGTACTTC. This encodes CASSLDRDVLYEQYF.

The chain couples TRBV6-5 to TRBJ1-3; TRBD1 might be the D (6 bases). The CDR3 totals 14 residues. V lost 4 bases to trimming and J lost 6 bases, with 13 bases between them. From germline, CDR1 is MNHEY and CDR2 SVGAGI. The CDR3 region has the DNA TGTGCCAGCAGTTGGGGGGGCGCCGAAAACACCATATATTTT. This codes for CASSWGGAENTIYF.

DNA of the CDR3: TGTGCCAGCAGTTTTCGTAGCGCCAGCACAGATACGCAGTATTTT. Amino acids: CASSFRSASTDTQYF. V gene TRBV6-5 combines with J gene TRBJ2-3, with D possibly matching TRBD2 (5 bases). The germline V gene has CDR1 MNHEY and CDR2 SVGAGI. V dropped 4 bases and J dropped 0 bases, with 11 bases sitting between them. CDR3 length equals 15 residues.

The rearrangement joins TRBV15 to TRBJ2-2, with no clear D. This CDR3 spans 15 amino acids. V shed 0 bases and J shed 6 bases, with 11 bases lying between them. Per germline, CDR1 LNHNV and CDR2 YYDKDF (reference sequence). This CDR3 reads CATSRDLRVAGELFF. CDR3 in DNA: TGTGCCACCAGCAGAGATCTAAGGGTCGCCGGGGAGCTGTTTTTT.

The CDR3 is CASSFRTGWDSPLHF. The CDR3 DNA reads as TGTGCCAGCAGCTTTAGGACAGGCTGGGATTCACCCCTCCACTTT. The genes are TRBV7-2 and TRBJ1-6; 7 bases fit TRBD1. V lost 3 bases to trimming and J lost 8 bases; unmatched junction nucleotides: 7. The CDR3 is made up of 15 amino acids. Per germline, CDR1 SGHTA and CDR2 FQGNSA.

CDR3 sequence reads: CAISVGGPRGTDTQYF. Here the CDR3 DNA reads TGTGCCATCAGTGTGGGGGGGCCTCGGGGCACAGATACGCAGTATTTT. The chain uses TRBV10-3 and TRBJ2-3; a weak D match, TRBD2 (7 bases). This CDR3 contains 16 residues. V was pared by 4 bases and J by 1 base, with 15 bases between. Germline CDR1 is ENHRY and CDR2 is SYGVKD.

This chain links TRBV5-5 with TRBJ2-3; 12 bases agree with TRBD1. Germline CDR1 SGHKS, CDR2 YYEKEE (reference sequence). This CDR3 region has 18 residues. The V and J ends lost 2 bases and 4 bases, in that order; junction bases with no gene match: 11. The CDR3 here is CASSFIFPGQGAADTQYF. The DNA for the CDR3 is TGTGCCAGCAGCTTTATCTTCCCGGGACAGGGGGCGGCAGATACGCAGTATTTT.

CDR3 in amino acids: CASSLSRTEAFF. CDR3 bases: TGTGCCAGCAGTTTAAGTCGGACTGAAGCTTTCTTT. The chain combines TRBV6-2 or TRBV6-3 with TRBJ1-1; D is ambiguous. CDR3 length equals 12 residues. Germline V gene data show CDR1 as MNHEY and CDR2 as SVGEGT. V lost 4 bases to trimming and J lost 5 bases, with 8 bases between them.

Only one count was recorded for this clone. The chain joins TRBV5-1 to TRBJ2-3; TRBD2 agrees at 10 bases. CDR3 length: 15 amino acids. The ends lost 7 bases at V and 4 bases at J; junction bases unmatched: 9. The germline CDR1 and CDR2 sequences are SGHRS and YFSETQ. CDR3 bases: TGCGCCAGCCCCCCTAGCGGGGGTGGTGCAGATACGCAGTATTTT. Encoded protein: CASPPSGGGADTQYF.

The chain joins TRBV18 to TRBJ2-3; the match to TRBD2 covers 12 bases. Germline CDR1 and CDR2: KGHSH and LQKENI. J gave up 4 bases and V 1 base, and 3 bases lay outside the gene matches. There are 16 residues in the CDR3. DNA for the CDR3: TGTGCCAGCTCACCACTCGCTAGCGGGGGGGCAGATACGCAGTATTTT. It codes for CASSPLASGGADTQYF.

The chain recombines TRBV5-1 with TRBJ2-3; no clear D gene. The CDR3 sequence is 13 residues long. CDR1 is SGHRS, CDR2 YFSETQ, per germline. V shed 1 base and J shed 4 bases, with 7 bases lying between them. The CDR3 loop reads CASSLTLADTQYF. CDR3 bases: TGCGCCAGCAGCTTGACTCTCGCAGATACGCAGTATTTT.

This chain links TRBV11-2 with TRBJ2-7; weak D call: TRBD1 (6 bases). CDR1 and CDR2 from the germline V gene are SGHAT and FQNNGV. This CDR3 spans 15 amino acids. Trimming removed 4 bases at V and 1 base at J, with 14 bases between. As DNA, the CDR3 is TGTGCCAGCAGCTCCCAGGGGATCAGGTCCTACGAGCAGTACTTC. Protein sequence: CASSSQGIRSYEQYF.

The CDR3 loop reads CASRVFTGFEKLFF. For the CDR3, the DNA is TGTGCCAGCAGAGTTTTTACAGGGTTTGAAAAACTGTTTTTT. This sequence joins TRBV6-5 and TRBJ1-4; D possibly corresponds to TRBD1 (6 bases). This CDR3 comprises 14 residues. V lost 6 bases to trimming and J lost 7 bases, with 15 bases between them. Germline CDR1 reads MNHEY; CDR2 reads SVGAGI.